This TCR beta chain was captured in a study of OX40 agonist ivuxolimab in advanced cancers. Some clones are missing from TCRdb's copy, which holds only in-frame ones; the method was immunoSEQ multiplex PCR. The sample consists of about 78,000 clones, about 90% of them appearing once. The CDR3 is made up of 14 amino acids. Unmatched junction bases numbered 5, after V lost 8 bases and J lost 0 bases. Germline loops: CDR1 ENHRY, CDR2 SYGVKD. This sequence originates from an adult with an advanced solid tumor such as melanoma, head and neck, liver or kidney cancer. V gene TRBV10-3 combines with J gene TRBJ1-2, with 8 positions matching TRBD1. The sequenced sample was CD4+ or CD8+ T cells sorted from blood, obtained in a trial of the OX40 agonist ivuxolimab. The CDR3 sequence is CAIGTGNSNYGYTF. The CDR3 region has the DNA TGTGCCATCGGGACAGGAAATTCTAACTATGGCTACACCTTC.